The sequence of this TCR beta chain was determined in a study of blood T cell repertoires in COVID-19. The CDR3 runs to 12 residues. V was cut by 4 bases and J by 8 bases, with 11 bases left in between. Germline CDR1 is MGHDK and CDR2 is SYGVNS. Some clones are missing from TCRdb's copy, which holds only in-frame ones; the method was immunoSEQ multiplex PCR. The table includes some 250,000 clones, approximately 83% detected once. Sequenced material: peripheral blood. The origin of this receptor is a man aged 25 to 40 who had recovered from COVID-19. V is TRBV25-1 and J is TRBJ1-2; a weak D match, TRBD1 (5 bases). CDR3 sequence reads: CASSGSGLGYTF. CDR3 DNA: TGTGCCAGCAGTGGTTCAGGGTTGGGCTACACCTTC.